This T cell receptor (beta chain) was captured by sequencing in a study of T cells in Graves' hyperthyroidism and ophthalmopathy. Notes on the study in general: In the analysis, a 13 V-J model separated ophthalmopathy from stable hyperthyroidism. Blood shared most expanded thyroid clonotypes above 0.001.

This CDR3 has 15 residues. J was trimmed by 3 bases and V by 4 bases; bases with no gene match: 4. The germline gives CDR1 MNHNS, CDR2 SASEGT. Comment on this clonotype: Antigen unknown.

RNA transcripts served as the template for amplifying TCR beta CDR3 regions. HTBI primers were the set used in a first-round RT-PCR of the TCR CDR3. TCRdb re-derived calls from the multiplex PCR reads in MiXCR, one entry per CDR3 protein. The profile shows around 700,000 distinct CDR3 sequences, 15% to 20% of them singletons. The sequencing input was blood. The gene calls are TRBV6-1 and TRBJ2-1, with 9 bases aligning to TRBD2. This receptor was identified in a woman aged 45-60 years with Graves' hyperthyroidism that later progressed to Graves' ophthalmopathy. CDR3 coding DNA: TGTGCCAGCAGTGGCGGGGGGGGATACTACAATGAGCAGTTCTTC. Its translation: CASSGGGGYYNEQFF.